Included here is one T cell receptor (beta chain) sequence, with context. This clone's antigen is unknown. Base qualities are not provided; no much larger clone lies one nucleotide away. TCRbeta CDR3 regions were amplified from genomic DNA using the immunoSEQ Assay, a bias-controlled multiplex PCR. Turning to the authors' computational methods: The number of nucleated cells in each sample was estimated from the amplification of reference gene primers within the assay. To quantify the absolute abundance of each unique TCRbeta CDR3 rearrangement, sequence reads were collapsed and filtered. Productive Simpson clonality was computed per sample as the square root of Simpson's diversity index over productive rearrangements. The clones in this table, taken by TCRdb from immuneACCESS, are in-frame only. Not every clone is retained; where verified, under half of the shortfall comes from an unresolved V gene, and the cause of the rest is unknown. That table is the source of V, J and clone size, and D and trimming were worked out from the DNA. For this sample there are approximately 220,000 clones; about 84% appear just once. The ten biggest clones cover roughly 8% of the sample.

Ends trimmed: V by 3 bases, J by 6 bases; bases unmatched to a gene: 5. The CDR3 goes from the cysteine to the phenylalanine over 14 residues. The sequence is cut down to CDR3 DNA, 42 bases in frame from base 1. The germline V gene (reference sequence) provides CDR1 LGHDT and CDR2 YNNKEL. Whole blood was collected in K2EDTA tubes by collaborating institutions according to the institutions' own protocols. For TCRbeta analysis, collaborators shipped samples in one of three forms: frozen whole blood, isolated PBMCs, or DNA extracted from either of those sample types. This sample was taken from a study of blood T cell repertoires in COVID-19 (TCRdb year 2020). For context, the study as a whole: Samples covering the acute and convalescent phases of COVID-19 were provided by collaborators in the United States, Italy and Spain. The prospective study material was composed of cDNA or gDNA derived from T cells, B-cell-depleted T cells, or PBMCs. Deeply sampled blood TCRbeta repertoires from subjects exposed to, actively infected with, or recovered from COVID-19 were included in the dataset. The repertoires were released in a freely available public database meant as a resource for research on the immune response to SARS-CoV-2. The samples were drawn from the first 160 participants of the ongoing ImmuneRACE study and from 950 to 1,500 subjects provided by 6 global collaborators. The sample metadata nearly always contained a de-identified subject ID, COVID-19 status, age in years and sex. HLA class I and class II types, where available, came from metadata supplied by the sample provider rather than from assay-based typing. The investigation overall reported the following: The quantity of clinical and demographic metadata differed by source and by participant and was supplied without curation.

The chain employs TRBV3-1 (or the pseudogene TRBV3-2) and TRBJ2-7, with TRBD1 identical over 10 junction bases. The source of this sequence is an elderly woman with acute or convalescent COVID-19. Sequencing input: peripheral blood. The CDR3 corresponds to CASSQAGTGVEQYF. At the DNA level, the sequence is TGTGCCAGCAGCCAGGCCGGGACAGGGGTCGAGCAGTACTTC.